This T cell receptor (beta chain) was sequenced during a study of cytomegalovirus exposure and HLA in healthy donors. Study in general: Most donors, 81% of over 350 genotyped, fell in the Caucasian-associated ancestry cluster.

Primers: 60 Vbeta forward and 13 Jbeta reverse. Assay: immunoSEQ multiplex PCR; the TCRdb copy retains only in-frame clones and omits some. Of 120,000 to 150,000 clones in the sample, roughly three quarters were seen once. Deletions cut 6 bases from V and 4 bases from J, with 18 bases between. Per germline, CDR1 MDHEN and CDR2 SYDVKM. This CDR3 region has 15 residues. As to this clone: No antigen is known for it.

Study-wide findings and caveats: For most subjects, TCR beta sequences were reported to predict HLA-A and HLA-B alleles with accuracy. Later work found most CMV-associated TCR beta chains apparently HLA-restricted. Most likely, a cluster of highly shared sequence variants arose as a sequencing artifact.

Sequenced sample: PBMCs. V is TRBV28 and J is TRBJ1-1; tentative D call: TRBD1 (6 bases). The TCR originated in a man aged 55 to 70 in good health and CMV-seronegative. CDR3 sequence: CASRVSTGRLTEAFF. The DNA of the CDR3 is TGTGCCAGCAGAGTATCGACAGGACGGCTCACTGAAGCTTTCTTT.